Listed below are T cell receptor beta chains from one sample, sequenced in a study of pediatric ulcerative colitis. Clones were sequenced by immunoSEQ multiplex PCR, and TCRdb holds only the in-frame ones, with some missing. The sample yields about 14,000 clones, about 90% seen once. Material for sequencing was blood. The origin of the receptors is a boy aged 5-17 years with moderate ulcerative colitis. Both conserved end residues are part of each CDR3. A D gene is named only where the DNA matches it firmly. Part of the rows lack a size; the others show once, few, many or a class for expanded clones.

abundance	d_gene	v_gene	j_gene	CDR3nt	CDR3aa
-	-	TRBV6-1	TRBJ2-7	TGTGCCAGCAGTGAGCGGGGCAGAACCTACGAGCAGTACTTC	CASSERGRTYEQYF
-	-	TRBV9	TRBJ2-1	TGTGCCAGCACCCCAATGGCGGCCCAGAGCTCCTACAATGAGCAGTTCTTC	CASTPMAAQSSYNEQFF
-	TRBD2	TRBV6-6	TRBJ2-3	TGTGCCAGCAGTGGGACTAGCGGAGGCACAGATACGCAGTATTTT	CASSGTSGGTDTQYF
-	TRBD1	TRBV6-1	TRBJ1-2	TGTGCCAGCAGTACTACAACAGGGGGCTTCTATGGCTACACCTTC	CASSTTTGGFYGYTF
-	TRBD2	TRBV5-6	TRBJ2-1	TGTGCCAGCAGCACCGGACTAGCAGGGGCTGAGCAGTTCTTC	CASSTGLAGAEQFF
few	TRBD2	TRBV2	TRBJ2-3	TGTGCCAGCAAGCGCCGGACTAGCGGGAGACCCACAGATACGCAGTATTTT	CASKRRTSGRPTDTQYF
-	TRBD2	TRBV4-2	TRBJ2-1	TGTGCCAGCAGCCAAGATCAGCCGGGAGGGGGGGGATACAATGAGCAGTTCTTC	CASSQDQPGGGGYNEQFF
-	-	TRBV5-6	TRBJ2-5	TGTGCCAGCAGCGCGGCGAGGGCCGGCCAAGAGACCCAGTACTTC	CASSAARAGQETQYF
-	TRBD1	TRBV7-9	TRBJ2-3	TGTGCCAGCAGCTCGGACAGGGGGCGCACAGATACGCAGTATTTT	CASSSDRGRTDTQYF
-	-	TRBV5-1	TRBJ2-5	TGCGCCAGCAGCTTGGCCTGGGACCAAGAGACCCAGTACTTC	CASSLAWDQETQYF
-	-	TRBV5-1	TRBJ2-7	TGCGCCAGCAGCTGGAGCGGGACAGACTACGAGCAGTACTTC	CASSWSGTDYEQYF
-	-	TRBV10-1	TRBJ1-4	TGCGCCACCGACACTAATGAAAAACTGTTTTTT	CATDTNEKLFF
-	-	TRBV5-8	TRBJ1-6	TGTGCCAGCAGCTTGGGGGACCGCTCCTATAATTCACCCCTCCACTTT	CASSLGDRSYNSPLHF
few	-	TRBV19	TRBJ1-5	TGTGCCAGTACTACCCCGGGGGGTCAGCCCCAGCATTTT	CASTTPGGQPQHF
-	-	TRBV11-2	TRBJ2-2	TGTGCCAGCAGCCCCCCCGTGGGCAGGATCCACACCGGGGAGCTGTTTTTT	CASSPPVGRIHTGELFF
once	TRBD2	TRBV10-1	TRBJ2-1	TGCGCCAGCAGTGAGTCCGGCGGGAGAATTCCGTTCTTC	CASSESGGRIPFF
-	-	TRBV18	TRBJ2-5	TGTGCCAGCTCACCGCTCCCCCTAGGGGCTTTCTCGAACTTC	CASSPLPLGAFSNF
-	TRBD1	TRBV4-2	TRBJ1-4	TGTGCCAGCAGCCCTCGGGACAGGGGGTTTAACAGTGAAAAACTGTTTTTT	CASSPRDRGFNSEKLFF
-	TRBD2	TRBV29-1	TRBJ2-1	TGCAGCGTTGAGGTAGGACTAGCGGGAAAACCAGACAATGAGCAGTTCTTC	CSVEVGLAGKPDNEQFF
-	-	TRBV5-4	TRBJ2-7	TGTGCCAGCAGCTTACAGGGCTCCTACGAGCAGTACTTC	CASSLQGSYEQYF
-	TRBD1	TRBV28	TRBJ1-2	TGTGCCAGCCTAGAGGGGGCTCTTGGCTACACCTTC	CASLEGALGYTF
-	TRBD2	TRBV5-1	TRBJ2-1	TGCGCCAGCAGCTTGGCAGCGGGATTTAATGAGCAGTTCTTC	CASSLAAGFNEQFF
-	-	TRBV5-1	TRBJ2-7	TGCGCCAGCAGCCCTAGGCAGGCTAATTACGAGCAGTACTTC	CASSPRQANYEQYF
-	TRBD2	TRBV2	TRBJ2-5	TGTGCCAGCACGGGGACTACCCAAGAGACCCAGTACTTC	CASTGTTQETQYF
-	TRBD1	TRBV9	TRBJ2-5	TGTGCCAGCAGCGTAGACCCGACAGGGGAATGGACCCAGTACTTC	CASSVDPTGEWTQYF
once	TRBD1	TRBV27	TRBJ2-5	TGTGCCAGCAGTTCTCAGGGGGCTGGTGAGACCCAGTACTTC	CASSSQGAGETQYF
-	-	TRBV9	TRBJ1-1	TGTGCCAGCAGCTCCTCCCTGGCGGTGAACACTGAAGCTTTCTTT	CASSSSLAVNTEAFF
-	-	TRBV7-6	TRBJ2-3	TGTGCCAGCAGCTTAACTGAATCAGATACGCAGTATTTT	CASSLTESDTQYF
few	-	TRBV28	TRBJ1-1	TGTGCCAGCAGTCTTGTCAACACTGAAGCTTTCTTT	CASSLVNTEAFF
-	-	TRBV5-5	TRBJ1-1	TGTGCCAGCAGCTTTCCGGGACCCCGGACTGAAGCTTTCTTT	CASSFPGPRTEAFF
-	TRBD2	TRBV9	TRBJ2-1	TGTGCCAGCAGCGTAGATTGGGACTATAGGTACAATGAGCAGTTCTTC	CASSVDWDYRYNEQFF
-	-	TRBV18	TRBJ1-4	TGTGCCAGCTCACCCGGAGGAGGGGACTCTGGGGGTGAAAAACTGTTTTTT	CASSPGGGDSGGEKLFF
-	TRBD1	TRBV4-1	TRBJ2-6	TGCGCCAGCAGCCCGCCCCGGGACAGGGACTCTGGGGCCAACGTCCTGACTTTC	CASSPPRDRDSGANVLTF
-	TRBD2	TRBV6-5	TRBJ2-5	TGTGCCAGCAGTTATGCTAGCGGGAGCCGCAGAGAGACCCAGTACTTC	CASSYASGSRRETQYF
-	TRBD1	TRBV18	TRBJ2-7	TGTGCCAGCTCACCTCGGGACAGATCCTCCTACGAGCAGTACTTC	CASSPRDRSSYEQYF
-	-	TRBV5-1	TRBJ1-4	TGCGCCAGCAGCTTCTCAGGACCACACACTAATGAAAAACTGTTTTTT	CASSFSGPHTNEKLFF
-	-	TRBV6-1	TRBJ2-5	TGTGCCAGCAGTGATTCTTCGGCGGCCCAAGAGACCCAGTACTTC	CASSDSSAAQETQYF
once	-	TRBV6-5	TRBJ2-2	TGTGCCAGCTGGCAGGGGAACACCGGGGAGCTGTTTTTT	CASWQGNTGELFF
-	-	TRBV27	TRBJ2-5	TGTGCCAGCAGTTCGACAATGAAAGGCGAGACCCAGTACTTC	CASSSTMKGETQYF
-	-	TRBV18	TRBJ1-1	TGTGCCAGCTCGTACCGACAGAACACTGAAGCTTTCTTT	CASSYRQNTEAFF
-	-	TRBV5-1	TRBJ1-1	TGCGCCAGCAGCCCGGTGGGAGGCGACACTGAAGCTTTCTTT	CASSPVGGDTEAFF
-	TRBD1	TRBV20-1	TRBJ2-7	TGCAGTGCTCCACAGGGGGACGAGCAGTACTTC	CSAPQGDEQYF
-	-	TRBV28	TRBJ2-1	TGTGCCAGCAGCCCGGGACTGATTTACAATGAGCAGTTCTTC	CASSPGLIYNEQFF
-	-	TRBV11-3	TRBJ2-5	TGTGCCAGCAGCTTAGTAACAGGGCAAATCGAGACCCAGTACTTC	CASSLVTGQIETQYF
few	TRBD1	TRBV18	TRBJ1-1	TGTGCCAGCTCACCTAGGGACAGCTTGAACACTGAAGCTTTCTTT	CASSPRDSLNTEAFF
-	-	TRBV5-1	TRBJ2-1	TGCGCCAGCAGCTTGGGTTACACTTACAATGAGCAGTTCTTC	CASSLGYTYNEQFF
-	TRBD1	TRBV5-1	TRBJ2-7	TGCGCCAGCAGCGCGACAGGGCCTACCATCGGCGAGCAGTACTTC	CASSATGPTIGEQYF
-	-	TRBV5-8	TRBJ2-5	TGTGCCAGCAGCAGGGACCCCGAGACCCAGTACTTC	CASSRDPETQYF
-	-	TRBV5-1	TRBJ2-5	TGCGCCAGCAGCTCCATATCCATTCAAGAGACCCAGTACTTC	CASSSISIQETQYF
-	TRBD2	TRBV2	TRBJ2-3	TGTGCCAGCAGACCGGAGGCTAGCGGGTATTTT	CASRPEASGYF
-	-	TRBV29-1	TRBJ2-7	TGCAGCGCGAGGGACCGATCAACCTACGAGCAGTACTTC	CSARDRSTYEQYF
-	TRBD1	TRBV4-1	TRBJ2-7	TGCGCCAGCAGCCAAGCCGACAGGGGGCCAATTCGGAACGAGCAGTACTTC	CASSQADRGPIRNEQYF
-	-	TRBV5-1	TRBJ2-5	TGCGCCAGCAGTCATTTTCGGGGGGCGGAGACCCAGTACTTC	CASSHFRGAETQYF
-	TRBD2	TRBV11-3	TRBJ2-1	TGTGCCAGCAGCACCCCGGGGGGTTTCCCCATACAAGAAGAGCAGTTCTTC	CASSTPGGFPIQEEQFF
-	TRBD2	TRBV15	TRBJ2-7	TGTGCCACCAGCAGAGAGGGACTATACGAGCAGTACTTC	CATSREGLYEQYF
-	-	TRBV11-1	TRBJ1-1	TGTGCCAGCAGCAATTCCCAGCCGGGGACTGAAGCTTTCTTT	CASSNSQPGTEAFF
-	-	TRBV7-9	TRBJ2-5	TGTGCCAGCAGAATAAGGGATCACGAGACCCAGTACTTC	CASRIRDHETQYF
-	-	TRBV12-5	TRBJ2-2	TGTGCTAGTGGTTTGGTACCAAGAACCGGGGAGCTGTTTTTT	CASGLVPRTGELFF
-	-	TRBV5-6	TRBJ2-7	TGTGCCAGCAGCTTGCGTCTGGGCGTTTACGAGCAGTACTTC	CASSLRLGVYEQYF